One sample yielded the 5 T cell receptor beta chains listed below, sequenced in a study of immune characterization of retroperitoneal liposarcoma. From the PCR reads, TCRdb called clonotypes with MiXCR, one entry per CDR3 protein. The table includes under 2,500 distinct CDR3 sequences, 50% detected once. Sample: tumor tissue. Receptors were obtained from a female donor with retroperitoneal liposarcoma.

The rearrangement links TRBV6-1 to TRBJ2-2, with 8 bases fitting TRBD2. CDR1 and CDR2 from the germline V gene are MNHNS and SASEGT. CDR3 size: 16 residues. As DNA, the CDR3 is TGTGCAAGAAAGTCGGGTAGCGGGGTGTTTCGGGGGGAGCTGTTTTTT. Protein product: CARKSGSGVFRGELFF.

This clonotype appeared a few times. This chain links TRBV7-6 with TRBJ2-3; D remains unclear. Trimming left V 5 bases short and J 5 bases short, with 17 bases between. Per germline, CDR1 SGHVS and CDR2 FNYEAQ. This CDR3 is 15 amino acids long. The CDR3 DNA reads TGTGCCAGCAGCCCCGGTGGGCCGGCTAGAGATACGCAGTATTTT. This sequence encodes CASSPGGPARDTQYF.

This chain links TRBV12-3 or TRBV12-4 with TRBJ2-5, with 7 bases identical to TRBD2. This CDR3 region has 14 residues. After removal of 6 bases from V and 0 bases from J, the junction contained 4 bases not matched to a gene. The CDR3 nucleotides are TGTGCCAGCAGCGCCAGCGGGAACCAAGAGACCCAGTACTTC. Encoded protein: CASSASGNQETQYF.

A word on this clonotype: A much larger clone lies a single base off, so this may be a read error. This chain links TRBV12-3 or TRBV12-4 with TRBJ2-5; D is undetermined. Gene TRBJ2-1 matches the end of the DNA better, so the J call may be wrong. This CDR3 is built from 17 residues. As DNA, the CDR3 is TGTGCCAGCAGTTTAGCGCTGGGTTACGGGCGTCGAGAGACCCAGTTCTTC. Translation gives CASSLALGYGRRETQFF.

The rearrangement joins TRBV6-5 to TRBJ2-1; D is unclear. CDR1 MNHEY and CDR2 SVGAGI come from the germline V gene. The V end was cut by 2 bases, the J end by 10 bases, with 15 bases between. The CDR3 runs 14 residues. The CDR3: CASSYIQELSEQFF. CDR3 DNA sequence: TGTGCCAGCAGTTACATACAAGAATTATCAGAGCAGTTCTTC.